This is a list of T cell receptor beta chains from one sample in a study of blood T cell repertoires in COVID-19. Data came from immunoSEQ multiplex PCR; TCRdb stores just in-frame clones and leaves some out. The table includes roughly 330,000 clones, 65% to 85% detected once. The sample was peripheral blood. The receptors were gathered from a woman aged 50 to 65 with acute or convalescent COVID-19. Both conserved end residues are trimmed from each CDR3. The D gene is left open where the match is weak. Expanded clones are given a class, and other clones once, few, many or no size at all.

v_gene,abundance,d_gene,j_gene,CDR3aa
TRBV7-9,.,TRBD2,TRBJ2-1,ASSLYSGGNNEQF
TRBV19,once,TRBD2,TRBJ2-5,ASSTSGGAGRETQY
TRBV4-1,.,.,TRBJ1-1,ASSQREGDTEAF
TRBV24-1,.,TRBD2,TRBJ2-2,ATSDPGLAANTGELF
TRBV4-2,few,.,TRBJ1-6,ASSQEEGISSPLH
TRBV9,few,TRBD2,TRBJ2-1,ASSIGGGRGNEQF
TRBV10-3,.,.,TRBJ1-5,AISEREVDGQPQH
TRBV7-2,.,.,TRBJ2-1,ASSLSPSRNEQF
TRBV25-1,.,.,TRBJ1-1,ASSESGGALEAF
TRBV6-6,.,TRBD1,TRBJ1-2,ASSLGTAYGYT
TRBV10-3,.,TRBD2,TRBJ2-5,AISESLAGVQETQY
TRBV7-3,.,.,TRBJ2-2,ASSPQEANTGELF
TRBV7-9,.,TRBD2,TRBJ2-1,ASSPREGGGYNEQF
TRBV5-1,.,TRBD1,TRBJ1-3,ASSATQGGFGNTIY
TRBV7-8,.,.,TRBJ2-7,ASSPQSGAYEQY
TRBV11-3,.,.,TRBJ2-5,ASSLGGGGHQETQY
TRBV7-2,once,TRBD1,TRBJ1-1,ASSLATGGLFTEAF
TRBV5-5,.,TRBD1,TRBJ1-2,ASSPPPGQGYYGYT
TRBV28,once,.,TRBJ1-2,ASTRQDYGYT
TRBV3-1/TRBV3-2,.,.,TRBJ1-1,ASSQEITGMEAF
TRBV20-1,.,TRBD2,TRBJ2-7,SASSSGIKSSYEQY
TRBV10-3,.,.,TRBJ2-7,AISEYSYEQY
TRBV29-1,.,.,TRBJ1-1,SVGPAGELGNTEAF
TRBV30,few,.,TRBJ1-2,AWRSDDYGYT
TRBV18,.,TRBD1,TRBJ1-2,ASSPGQENYGYT